The clone carrying this T cell receptor beta chain turned up a few times. Its antigen remains unknown. The data belong to a study of T cells after yellow fever vaccination. General study findings and limits: The bulk population could contribute abundant contaminating clonotypes to FACS-sorted repertoires. By day 5 rather than day 15, the secondary response had peaked, though it was weaker. The booster response re-showed most primary clones: roughly 97% CD4, approximately 85% CD8.

They built TCR cDNA with 5'RACE template switching, a step that put in a universal primer site and UMIs. TCRdb reprocessed the 5' RACE reads with MiXCR, giving one entry per CDR3 protein. The sample yields about 320,000 distinct CDR3 sequences, under 15% seen once. Trimming shortened V by 0 bases and J by 4 bases, and 9 bases separated the two germline ends. Germline CDR1 and CDR2: LNHNV and YYDKDF (reference sequence). This CDR3 is 14 amino acids long. This material consisted of CD4+ T cells sorted from PBMCs, taken 15 days after the yellow fever booster vaccination. This TCR was recovered from a man in his late teens or twenties who received the YFV17D yellow fever vaccine. This chain links TRBV15 with TRBJ1-2; D ambiguous. The CDR3 DNA is TGTGCCACCAGCAGAGATATCGGCGGCTATGGCTACACCTTC. Protein sequence: CATSRDIGGYGYTF.